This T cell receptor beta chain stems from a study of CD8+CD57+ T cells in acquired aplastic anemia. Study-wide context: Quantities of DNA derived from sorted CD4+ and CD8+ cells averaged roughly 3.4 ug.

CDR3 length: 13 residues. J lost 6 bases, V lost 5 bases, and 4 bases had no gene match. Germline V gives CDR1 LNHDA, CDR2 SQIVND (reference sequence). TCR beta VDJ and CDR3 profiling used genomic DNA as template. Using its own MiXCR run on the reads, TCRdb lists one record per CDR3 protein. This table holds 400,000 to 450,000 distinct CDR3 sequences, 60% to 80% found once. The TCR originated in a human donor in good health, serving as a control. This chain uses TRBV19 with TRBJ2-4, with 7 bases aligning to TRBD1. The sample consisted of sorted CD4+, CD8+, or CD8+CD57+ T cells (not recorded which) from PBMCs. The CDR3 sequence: CASSADRTNIQYF. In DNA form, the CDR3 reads TGTGCCAGTAGTGCGGACAGGACAAACATTCAGTACTTC.